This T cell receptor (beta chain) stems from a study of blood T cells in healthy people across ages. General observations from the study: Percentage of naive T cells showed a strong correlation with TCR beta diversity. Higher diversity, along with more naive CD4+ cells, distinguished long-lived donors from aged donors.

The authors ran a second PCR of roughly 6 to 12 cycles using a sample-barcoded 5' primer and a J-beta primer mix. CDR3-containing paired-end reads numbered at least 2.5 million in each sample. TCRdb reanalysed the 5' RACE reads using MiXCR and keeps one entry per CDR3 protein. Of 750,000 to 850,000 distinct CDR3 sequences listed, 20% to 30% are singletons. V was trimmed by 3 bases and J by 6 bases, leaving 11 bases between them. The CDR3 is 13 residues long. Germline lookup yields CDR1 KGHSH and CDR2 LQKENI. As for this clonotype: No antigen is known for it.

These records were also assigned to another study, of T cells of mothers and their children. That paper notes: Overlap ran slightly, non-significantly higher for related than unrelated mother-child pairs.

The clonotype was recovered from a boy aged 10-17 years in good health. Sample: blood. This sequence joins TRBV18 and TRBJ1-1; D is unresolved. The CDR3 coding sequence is TGTGCCAGCTCACCGGCGGGTTACCCTGAAGCTTTCTTT. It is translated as CASSPAGYPEAFF. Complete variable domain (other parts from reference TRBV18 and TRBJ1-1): NAGVMQNPRHLVRRRGQEARLRCSPMKGHSHVYWYRQLPEEGLKFMVYLQKENIIDESGMPKERFSAEFPKEGPSILRIQQVVRGDSAAYFCASSPAGYPEAFFGQGTRLTVV.